The rows below give T cell receptor beta chains drawn from one sample of a study of OX40 agonist ivuxolimab in advanced cancers. The data were produced by immunoSEQ multiplex PCR, yet TCRdb's version contains in-frame clones alone and is incomplete. The sample lists 85,000 to 95,000 clones, roughly nine tenths occurring once. The material was CD4+ or CD8+ T cells sorted from blood, obtained in a trial of the OX40 agonist ivuxolimab. The receptors stem from an adult with an advanced solid tumor such as melanoma, head and neck, liver or kidney cancer. CDR3s include the opening cysteine and the closing phenylalanine or tryptophan. The D gene is left open where the match is weak. Where a row states a size, it is once, few, many or the class of an expanded clone; other rows omit it.

TRBD1	TRBV5-6	TRBJ1-5	.	TGTGCCAGCAGCCGAACGTCGACAGGGTATCAGCCCCAGCATTTT	CASSRTSTGYQPQHF
TRBD2	TRBV25-1	TRBJ2-1	once	TGTGCCACCTACCGGGGGGATGAGCAGTTCTTC	CATYRGDEQFF
TRBD1	TRBV5-1	TRBJ2-7	.	TGCGCCAGCAGCTTGGGAGGGACAGCCTACGAGCAGTACTTC	CASSLGGTAYEQYF
.	TRBV7-9	TRBJ2-1	.	TGTGCCAGCGGACTGGCGGGGGCCAATGAGCAGTTCTTC	CASGLAGANEQFF
.	TRBV27	TRBJ2-2	.	TGTGCCAGCAGTTTATCGAAAGAGCACACCGGGGAGCTGTTTTTT	CASSLSKEHTGELFF
.	TRBV6-6	TRBJ2-7	once	TGTGCCAGCGCTGGGGACGGTGACGAGCAGTACTTC	CASAGDGDEQYF
.	TRBV7-8	TRBJ1-1	once	TGTGCCAGCAGCTTAGGTCGGGTCACTGAAGCTTTCTTT	CASSLGRVTEAFF
.	TRBV6-5	TRBJ1-2	.	TGTGCCAGCAGTTACTCTATAACAACTAACTATGGCTACACCTTC	CASSYSITTNYGYTF
.	TRBV5-1	TRBJ1-1	.	TGCGCCAGCAGCCCGGGGGTTACGTTCACTGAAGCTTTCTTT	CASSPGVTFTEAFF
.	TRBV2	TRBJ2-4	.	TGTGCCAGCAAGAGGTGGACAGAAGCCAAAAACATTCAGTACTTC	CASKRWTEAKNIQYF
.	TRBV4-1	TRBJ1-4	.	TGCGCCAGCAGCCAAGGGGAGGCGGAGGGCTTTGGAAAACTGTTTTTT	CASSQGEAEGFGKLFF
.	TRBV6-5	TRBJ1-2	.	TGTGCCAGCAGTCCGGACAACTATGGCTACACCTTC	CASSPDNYGYTF
.	TRBV11-2	TRBJ2-7	once	TGTGCCAGCAGCTTAAACGGTTACTCCTACGAGCAGTACTTC	CASSLNGYSYEQYF
TRBD2	TRBV12-5	TRBJ2-1	.	TGTGCTAGTGGCTCGGGGGGGATCAATGAGCAGTTCTTC	CASGSGGINEQFF
.	TRBV5-5	TRBJ1-1	.	TGTGCCAGCAGCTTGGCCGTTCAGAACACTGAAGCTTTCTTT	CASSLAVQNTEAFF
.	TRBV6-6	TRBJ1-1	once	TGTGCCAGCATTAAAGGGGATGTGAACACTGAAGCTTTCTTT	CASIKGDVNTEAFF
.	TRBV7-9	TRBJ2-3	.	TGTGCCAGCAGCTTAGGAGCAGGGGGGACCCTCACAGATACGCAGTATTTT	CASSLGAGGTLTDTQYF
.	TRBV15	TRBJ1-5	.	TGTGCCACCAGCGGAGACCGGGTGGCTCAGCCCCAGCATTTT	CATSGDRVAQPQHF
.	TRBV18	TRBJ2-5	.	TGTGCCAGCTCACCAGGCCAGGGGGAGACCCAGTACTTC	CASSPGQGETQYF
.	TRBV18	TRBJ1-4	few	TGTGCCAGCTCCGGGGGCCTGTTCCCTGAAAAACTGTTTTTT	CASSGGLFPEKLFF
TRBD1	TRBV7-6	TRBJ2-3	.	TGTGCCAGCAGCCTTCGACAGGGGTTCGTGGCAGATACGCAGTATTTT	CASSLRQGFVADTQYF
.	TRBV7-8	TRBJ2-7	.	TGTGCCAGCAGCCCCAGTGAGGGCGCCTACGAGCAGTACTTC	CASSPSEGAYEQYF
TRBD2	TRBV7-3	TRBJ2-5	.	TGTGCCAGCGGATTAGGACTAGCGGGAGCAGAGACCCAGTACTTC	CASGLGLAGAETQYF
TRBD1	TRBV2	TRBJ2-7	.	TGTGCCAGCAGTGGTTTTCGACAGGGAAACGACGAGCAGTACTTC	CASSGFRQGNDEQYF
.	TRBV7-9	TRBJ2-2	once	TGTGCCAGCAGCCGAGGGCAGGAGGAGGCCGGGGAGCTGTTTTTT	CASSRGQEEAGELFF
.	TRBV5-4	TRBJ2-5	.	TGTGCCAGCAGCTTAGCAGAGACCCAGTACTTC	CASSLAETQYF
.	TRBV2	TRBJ1-5	.	TGTGCCAGCAGGGGGGGTCCGGGTCAGCCCCAGCATTTT	CASRGGPGQPQHF
.	TRBV7-9	TRBJ2-1	.	TGTGCCAGCACCCCGTTCCCCGGGACACTCCAATTGTTTGAGCAGTTCTTC	CASTPFPGTLQLFEQFF
TRBD1	TRBV5-1	TRBJ1-1	.	TGCGCCAGCAGCCTACAGGGGGCGAACACTGAAGCTTTCTTT	CASSLQGANTEAFF
.	TRBV5-4	TRBJ2-3	.	TGTGCCAGCAGCTTGACAGGTTTAGTGACAGATACGCAGTATTTT	CASSLTGLVTDTQYF
.	TRBV5-5	TRBJ1-1	.	TGTGCCAGCAGCCAAGACAGGAGCCGCCCTGAAGCTTTCTTT	CASSQDRSRPEAFF
TRBD1	TRBV28	TRBJ2-5	.	TGTGCCAGCAGATCGGGACAGGGGCAAGAGACCCAGTACTTC	CASRSGQGQETQYF
TRBD1	TRBV29-1	TRBJ2-7	.	TGCAGCGTCCATGACAGGGGGAGCTCCTACGAGCAGTACTTC	CSVHDRGSSYEQYF
.	TRBV10-3	TRBJ1-2	once	TGTGCCATCAGCAAGGTCAGGGAAGGGGACGGCTACACCTTC	CAISKVREGDGYTF
.	TRBV19	TRBJ1-2	.	TGTGCCAGTTGGAAGGGGAATGGCTACACCTTC	CASWKGNGYTF
TRBD1	TRBV9	TRBJ2-1	.	TGTGCCAGCAGCGCCCGGGACAGGGAGAAGAGTGAGCAGTTCTTC	CASSARDREKSEQFF
.	TRBV4-1	TRBJ1-5	.	TGCGCCAGCAGCCAACCAGGGAGTAATCAGCCCCAGCATTTT	CASSQPGSNQPQHF
.	TRBV6-5	TRBJ1-1	.	TGTGCCAGCAGTTACGACCGGTGGAGCACTGAAGCTTTCTTT	CASSYDRWSTEAFF
TRBD2	TRBV7-2	TRBJ2-7	.	TGTGCCAGCAGCTCCCGGGGGAGGGGCGGGGACTCCTACGAGCAGTACTTC	CASSSRGRGGDSYEQYF
.	TRBV4-1	TRBJ2-3	.	TGCGCCAGCAGCCAAGGTGCAGGAACAGATACGCAGTATTTT	CASSQGAGTDTQYF
.	TRBV4-1	TRBJ1-3	once	TGCGCCAGCAGCCAGGGGGGGCTTCAAAACACCATATATTTT	CASSQGGLQNTIYF
.	TRBV5-4	TRBJ1-6	.	TGTGCCAGCAGCCGGAATAGGGGGAATTCACCCCTCCACTTT	CASSRNRGNSPLHF
TRBD1	TRBV10-3	TRBJ2-2	once	TGTGCCATCAGCTCGGGACAGGCCGCGAACACCGGGGAGCTGTTTTTT	CAISSGQAANTGELFF
.	TRBV6-1	TRBJ1-4	.	TGTGCCAGCAGTGAAGCGCTAGACCTCAGCAATGAAAAACTGTTTTTT	CASSEALDLSNEKLFF
.	TRBV6-5	TRBJ2-4	.	TGTGCCAGCAGTCAGTGGGGGGTCAACAAAAACATTCAGTACTTC	CASSQWGVNKNIQYF
.	TRBV18	TRBJ1-3	.	TGTGCCAGCTCACCTCTAACGAGCTCTGGAAACACCATATATTTT	CASSPLTSSGNTIYF
TRBD1	TRBV10-3	TRBJ2-1	once	TGTGCCATCAGTGAAGGAAGGGGGACAGAGTTCTACAATGAGCAGTTCTTC	CAISEGRGTEFYNEQFF
TRBD1	TRBV11-1	TRBJ2-1	.	TGTGCCAGCAGCTTGGCCGGGACAGGGGGCCTTCTAGATGAGCAGTTCTTC	CASSLAGTGGLLDEQFF
TRBD2	TRBV6-1	TRBJ2-1	.	TGTGCCAGCAGTGCTTCTAGCGGGAGTTACAATGAGCAGTTCTTC	CASSASSGSYNEQFF
TRBD1	TRBV19	TRBJ1-5	.	TGTGCCAGTAGTATGGGGCAGGGGGCTATGAGAAGCAATCAGCCCCAGCATTTT	CASSMGQGAMRSNQPQHF
.	TRBV19	TRBJ1-2	.	TGTGCCAGTAGAGAAGGACAGATAGATGGCTACACCTTC	CASREGQIDGYTF
.	TRBV20-1	TRBJ2-2	.	TGCAGTGCCCCCCACCGCGGGGAGCTGTTTTTT	CSAPHRGELFF
.	TRBV5-6	TRBJ2-7	.	TGTGCCAGCAGCTTGGGCAGGAAATACGAGCAGTACTTC	CASSLGRKYEQYF